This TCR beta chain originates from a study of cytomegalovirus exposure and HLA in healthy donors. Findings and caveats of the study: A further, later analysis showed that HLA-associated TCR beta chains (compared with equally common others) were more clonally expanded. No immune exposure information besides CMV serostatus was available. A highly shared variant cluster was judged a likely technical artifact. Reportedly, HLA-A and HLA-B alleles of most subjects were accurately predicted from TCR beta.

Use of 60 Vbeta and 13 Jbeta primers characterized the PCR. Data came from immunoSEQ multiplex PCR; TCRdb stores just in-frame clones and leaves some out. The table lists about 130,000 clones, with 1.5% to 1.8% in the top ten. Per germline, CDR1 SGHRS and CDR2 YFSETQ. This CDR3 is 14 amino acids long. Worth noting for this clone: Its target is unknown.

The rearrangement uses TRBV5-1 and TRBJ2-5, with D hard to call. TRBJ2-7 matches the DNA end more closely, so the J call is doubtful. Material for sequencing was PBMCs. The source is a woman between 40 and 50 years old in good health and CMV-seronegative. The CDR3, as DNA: TGCGCCAGCAGCTTGTCCCCCTTTATCTACGAGCAGTACTTC. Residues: CASSLSPFIYEQYF.